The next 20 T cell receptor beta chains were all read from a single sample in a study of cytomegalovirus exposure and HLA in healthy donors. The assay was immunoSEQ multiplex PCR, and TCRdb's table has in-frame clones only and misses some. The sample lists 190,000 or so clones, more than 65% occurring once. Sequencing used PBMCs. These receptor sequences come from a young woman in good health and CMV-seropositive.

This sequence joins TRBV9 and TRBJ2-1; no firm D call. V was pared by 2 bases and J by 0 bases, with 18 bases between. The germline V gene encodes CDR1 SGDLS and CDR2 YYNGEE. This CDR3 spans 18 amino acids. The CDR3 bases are TGTGCCAGCAGCGTCGCCGCTATAACCTATGCCTCCTACAATGAGCAGTTCTTC. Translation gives CASSVAAITYASYNEQFF.

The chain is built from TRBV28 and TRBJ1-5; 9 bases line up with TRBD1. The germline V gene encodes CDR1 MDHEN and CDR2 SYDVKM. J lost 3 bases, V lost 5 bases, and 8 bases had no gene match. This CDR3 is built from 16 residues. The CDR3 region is CASSEGQGNYNQPQHF. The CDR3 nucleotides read TGTGCCAGCAGTGAGGGACAGGGAAATTACAATCAGCCCCAGCATTTT.

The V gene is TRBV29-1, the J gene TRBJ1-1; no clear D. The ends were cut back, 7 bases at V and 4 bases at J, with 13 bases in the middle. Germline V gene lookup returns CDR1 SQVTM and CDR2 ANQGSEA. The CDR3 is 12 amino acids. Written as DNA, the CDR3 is TGCAGCGGTGGATCCGGCGGCACTGAAGCTTTCTTT. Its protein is CSGGSGGTEAFF.

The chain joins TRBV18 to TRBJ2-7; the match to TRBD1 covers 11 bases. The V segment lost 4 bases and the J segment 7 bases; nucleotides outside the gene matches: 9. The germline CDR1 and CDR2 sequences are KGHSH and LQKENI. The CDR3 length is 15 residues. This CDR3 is CASSLTGQGESEQYF. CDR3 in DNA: TGTGCCAGCTCACTTACGGGACAGGGGGAATCGGAGCAGTACTTC.

CDR3 bases: TGTGCCAGCTCACCGCTCAGCGGGGGGCCGAACATTCAGTACTTC. It yields the protein CASSPLSGGPNIQYF. V gene TRBV18 combines with J gene TRBJ2-4; 9 nucleotides match TRBD2. There are 15 residues in the CDR3. With 3 bases clipped from V and 7 bases from J, the junction kept 7 bases outside the gene matches. Germline V gives CDR1 KGHSH, CDR2 LQKENI. Filled out from reference TRBV18 and TRBJ2-4, the complete variable domain reads NAGVMQNPRHLVRRRGQEARLRCSPMKGHSHVYWYRQLPEEGLKFMVYLQKENIIDESGMPKERFSAEFPKEGPSILRIQQVVRGDSAAYFCASSPLSGGPNIQYFGAGTRLSVL.

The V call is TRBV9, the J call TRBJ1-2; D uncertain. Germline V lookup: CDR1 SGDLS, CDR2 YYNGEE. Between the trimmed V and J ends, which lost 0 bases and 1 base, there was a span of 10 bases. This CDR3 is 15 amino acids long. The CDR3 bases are TGTGCCAGCAGCGTAGGGGCAGACATTAACTATGGCTACACCTTC. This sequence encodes CASSVGADINYGYTF.

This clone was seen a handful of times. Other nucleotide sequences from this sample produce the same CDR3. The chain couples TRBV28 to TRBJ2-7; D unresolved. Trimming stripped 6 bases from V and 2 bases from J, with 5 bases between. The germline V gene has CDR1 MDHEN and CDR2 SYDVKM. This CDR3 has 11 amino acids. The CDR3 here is CASSETYEQYF. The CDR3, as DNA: TGTGCCAGCAGCGAGACCTACGAGCAGTACTTC.

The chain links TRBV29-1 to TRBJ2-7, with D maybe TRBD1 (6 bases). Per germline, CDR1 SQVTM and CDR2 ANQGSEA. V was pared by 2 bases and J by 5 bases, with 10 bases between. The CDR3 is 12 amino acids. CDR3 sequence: CSVEPGDHEQYF. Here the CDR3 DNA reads TGCAGCGTTGAACCAGGGGACCACGAGCAGTACTTC.

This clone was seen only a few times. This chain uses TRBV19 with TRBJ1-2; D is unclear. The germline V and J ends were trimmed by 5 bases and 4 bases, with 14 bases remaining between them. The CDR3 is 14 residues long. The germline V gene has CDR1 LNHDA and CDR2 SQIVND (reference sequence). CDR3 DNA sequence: TGTGCCAGTAGTGCGGACGGGATCTTCTATGGCTACACCTTC. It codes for CASSADGIFYGYTF.

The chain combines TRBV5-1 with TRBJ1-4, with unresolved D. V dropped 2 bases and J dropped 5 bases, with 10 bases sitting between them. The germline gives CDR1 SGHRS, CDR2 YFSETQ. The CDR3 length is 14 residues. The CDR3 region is CASSLSGGNEKLFF. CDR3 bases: TGCGCCAGCAGCTTAAGTGGAGGGAATGAAAAACTGTTTTTT.

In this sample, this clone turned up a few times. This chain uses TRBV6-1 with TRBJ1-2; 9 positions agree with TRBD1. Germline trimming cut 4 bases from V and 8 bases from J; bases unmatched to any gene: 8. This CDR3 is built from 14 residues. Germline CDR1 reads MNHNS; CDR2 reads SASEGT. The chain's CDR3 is CASSAVTGGQGYTF. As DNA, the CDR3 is TGTGCCAGCAGTGCAGTAACAGGGGGCCAGGGCTACACCTTC.

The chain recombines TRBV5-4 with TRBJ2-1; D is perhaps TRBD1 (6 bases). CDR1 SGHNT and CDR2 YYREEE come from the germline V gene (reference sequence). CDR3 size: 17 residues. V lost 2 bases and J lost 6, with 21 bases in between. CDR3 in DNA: TGTGCCAGCAGCTTAGGGGGTACCGGCCCGACGGGCAATGAGCAGTTCTTC. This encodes CASSLGGTGPTGNEQFF.

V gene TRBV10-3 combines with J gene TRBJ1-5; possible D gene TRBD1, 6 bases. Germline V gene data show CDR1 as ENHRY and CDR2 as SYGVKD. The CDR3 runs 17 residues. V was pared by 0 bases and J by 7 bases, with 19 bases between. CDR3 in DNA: TGTGCCATCAGTGAGTCCAGTCGGGGGGGCGTAGGACAGCCCCAGCATTTT. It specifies CAISESSRGGVGQPQHF.

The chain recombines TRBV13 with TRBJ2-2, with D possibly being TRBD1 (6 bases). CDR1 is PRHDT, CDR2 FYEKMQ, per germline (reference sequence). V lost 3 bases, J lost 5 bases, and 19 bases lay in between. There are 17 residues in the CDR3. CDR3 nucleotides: TGTGCCAGCAGCTTCGGTTTTTTGGACAGAGGGACCGGGGAGCTGTTTTTT. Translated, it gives CASSFGFLDRGTGELFF.

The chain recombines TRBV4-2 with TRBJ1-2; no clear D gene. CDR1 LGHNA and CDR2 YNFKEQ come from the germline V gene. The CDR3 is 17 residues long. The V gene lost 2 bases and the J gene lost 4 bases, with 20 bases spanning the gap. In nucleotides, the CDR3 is TGTGCCAGCAGCCAACCATCCGGGTCTCTCGCCATCTATGGCTACACCTTC. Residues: CASSQPSGSLAIYGYTF.

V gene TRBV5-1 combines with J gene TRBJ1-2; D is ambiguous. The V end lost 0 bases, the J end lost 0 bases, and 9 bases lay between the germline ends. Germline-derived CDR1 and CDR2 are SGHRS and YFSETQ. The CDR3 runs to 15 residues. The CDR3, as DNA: TGCGCCAGCAGCTTGGAAGAAGCGACTAACTATGGCTACACCTTC. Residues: CASSLEEATNYGYTF.

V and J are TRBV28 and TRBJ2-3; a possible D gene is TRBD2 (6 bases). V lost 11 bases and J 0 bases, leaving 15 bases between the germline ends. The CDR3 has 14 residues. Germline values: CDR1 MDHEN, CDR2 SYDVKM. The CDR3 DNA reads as TGTGCCTGCATGGGCGGGATTAGCACAGATACGCAGTATTTT. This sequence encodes CACMGGISTDTQYF.

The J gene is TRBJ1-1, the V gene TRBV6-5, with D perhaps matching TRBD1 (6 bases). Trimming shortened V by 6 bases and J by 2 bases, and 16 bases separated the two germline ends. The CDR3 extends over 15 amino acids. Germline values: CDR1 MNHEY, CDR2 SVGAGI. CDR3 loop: CASRRDNTANTEAFF. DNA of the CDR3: TGTGCCAGCAGGAGGGACAATACTGCTAACACTGAAGCTTTCTTT.

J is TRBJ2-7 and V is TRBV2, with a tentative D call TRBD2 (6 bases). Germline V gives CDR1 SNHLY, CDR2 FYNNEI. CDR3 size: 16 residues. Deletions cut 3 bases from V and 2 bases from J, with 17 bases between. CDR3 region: CASSEGSLAQTYEQYF. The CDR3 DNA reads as TGTGCCAGCAGTGAGGGGAGTCTAGCGCAAACCTACGAGCAGTACTTC.

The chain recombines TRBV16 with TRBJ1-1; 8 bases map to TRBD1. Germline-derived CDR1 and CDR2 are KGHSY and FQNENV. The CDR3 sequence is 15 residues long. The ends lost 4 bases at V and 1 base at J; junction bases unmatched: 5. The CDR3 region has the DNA TGTGCCAGCAGCCTCCCAGGGGGCCGGAACACTGAAGCTTTCTTT. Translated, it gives CASSLPGGRNTEAFF.